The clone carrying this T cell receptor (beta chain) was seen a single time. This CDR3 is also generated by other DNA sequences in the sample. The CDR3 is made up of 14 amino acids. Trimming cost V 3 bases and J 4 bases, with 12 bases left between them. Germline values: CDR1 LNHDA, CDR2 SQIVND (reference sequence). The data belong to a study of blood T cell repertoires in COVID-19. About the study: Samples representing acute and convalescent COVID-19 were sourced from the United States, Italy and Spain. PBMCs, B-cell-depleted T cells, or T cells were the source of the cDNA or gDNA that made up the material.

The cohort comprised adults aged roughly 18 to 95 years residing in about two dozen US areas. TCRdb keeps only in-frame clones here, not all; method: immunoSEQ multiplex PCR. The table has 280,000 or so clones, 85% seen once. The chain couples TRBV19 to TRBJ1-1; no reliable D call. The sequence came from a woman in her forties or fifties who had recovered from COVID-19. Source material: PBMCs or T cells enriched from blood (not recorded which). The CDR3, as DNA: TGTGCCAGTAGTATTGGTGGCAGCGGCACTGAAGCTTTCTTT. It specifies CASSIGGSGTEAFF.